Following are 5 T cell receptor beta chains from one sample sequenced in a study of OX40 agonist ivuxolimab in advanced cancers. Sequenced by immunoSEQ multiplex PCR; TCRdb stores in-frame clones only, minus some. The sample consists of fewer than 40,000 clones, over 75% of them appearing once. The sequencing used CD4+ or CD8+ T cells sorted from blood, collected in a trial of the OX40 agonist ivuxolimab. The receptor set was obtained from an adult with an advanced solid tumor such as melanoma, head and neck, liver or kidney cancer.

This clone appeared once. This sequence joins TRBV5-1 and TRBJ2-1; D may be TRBD1 (6 bases). This CDR3 spans 13 amino acids. Germline V gene lookup returns CDR1 SGHRS and CDR2 YFSETQ. The V and J ends lost 2 bases and 6 bases respectively, with 9 bases between them. The CDR3 region is CASSFEGGNEQFF. DNA of the CDR3: TGCGCCAGCAGCTTCGAAGGGGGCAATGAGCAGTTCTTC. The full variable domain, with the rest looked up from reference TRBV5-1 and TRBJ2-1, is KAGVTQTPRYLIKTRGQQVTLSCSPISGHRSVSWYQQTPGQGLQFLFEYFSETQRNKGNFPGRFSGRQFSNSRSEMNVSTLELGDSALYLCASSFEGGNEQFFGPGTRLTVL.

The chain recombines TRBV6-5 with TRBJ1-3; D is perhaps TRBD1 (5 bases). The CDR3 is 16 amino acids. Germline V gene data show CDR1 as MNHEY and CDR2 as SVGAGI. The V gene lost 2 bases and the J gene lost 0 bases, with 11 bases spanning the gap. CDR3 DNA sequence: TGTGCCAGCAGTTACGGGGCACCGAGCTCTGGAAACACCATATATTTT. Translated: CASSYGAPSSGNTIYF.

This chain joins TRBV7-3 and TRBJ2-3; the match to TRBD2 covers 7 bases. The V segment lost 5 bases and the J segment 0 bases; nucleotides outside the gene matches: 8. Germline loops: CDR1 SGHTA, CDR2 FQGTGA. CDR3 length equals 16 residues. The CDR3 DNA reads as TGTGCCAGCAGCCACAGCGGGGTAGCTAGCACAGATACGCAGTATTTT. It is translated as CASSHSGVASTDTQYF.

V usage is TRBV12-5 and J usage is TRBJ2-6, with D unresolved. Trimming stripped 5 bases from V and 0 bases from J, with 11 bases between. CDR3 length: 16 amino acids. CDR1 and CDR2 from the germline V gene are LGHNT and FRNRAP. CDR3 region: CASGTTSRSGANVLTF. Here the CDR3 DNA reads TGTGCTAGTGGTACGACCTCTCGCTCTGGGGCCAACGTCCTGACTTTC.

The chain uses TRBV7-8 and TRBJ2-1; D tentatively reads TRBD1 or TRBD2 (5 bases each). In germline, CDR1 is SGHVS, CDR2 FQNEAQ. V was clipped by 7 bases and J by 7 bases, with 23 bases between them. The CDR3 is made up of 16 amino acids. The CDR3 region has the DNA TGTGCCAGCACCAAAAAGGTGGGGGATTTGGGGAATGAGCAGTTCTTC. The encoded protein is CASTKKVGDLGNEQFF.